Each of the 3 T cell receptor beta chains below was sequenced from the same sample in a study of blood T cell repertoires in COVID-19. Clones were read by immunoSEQ multiplex PCR, and TCRdb kept only the in-frame ones, dropping some. The table shows about 110,000 clones, with approximately 87% occurring only once. Sequenced: peripheral blood. The origin of the receptors is a woman in her fifties or sixties with acute or convalescent COVID-19.

This chain uses TRBV6-2 or TRBV6-3 with TRBJ2-1, with 13 bases that match TRBD2. V was clipped by 5 bases and J by 10 bases; unmatched bases: 5. This CDR3 is built from 14 residues. Germline V gene data show CDR1 as MNHEY and CDR2 as SVGEGT. The CDR3 nucleotides read TGTGCCAGCAGTGGACTAGCGGGAGTAAGCGAGCAGTTCTTC. Encoded protein: CASSGLAGVSEQFF.

This clone was detected only once. The chain links TRBV7-9 to TRBJ2-5, with 8 positions matching TRBD2. The J segment lost 3 bases and the V segment lost 1 base, leaving 7 bases of the junction unmatched. This CDR3 is 16 amino acids long. The germline V gene has CDR1 SEHNR and CDR2 FQNEAQ (reference sequence). The CDR3 DNA follows: TGTGCCAGCAGCTTAGAGGGCGGGGGGAGCGAAGAGACCCAGTACTTC. Protein: CASSLEGGGSEETQYF.

In DNA form, the CDR3 reads TGTGCCAGCAGCCCCGACAGGGCCTACGAGCAGTACTTC. Encoded protein: CASSPDRAYEQYF. The chain links TRBV5-4 to TRBJ2-7; 7 bases fit TRBD1. Losses at the gene ends were 4 bases for V and 2 bases for J; bases not matched to a gene: 3. Germline loops: CDR1 SGHNT, CDR2 YYREEE (reference sequence). The length of the CDR3 is 13 residues.